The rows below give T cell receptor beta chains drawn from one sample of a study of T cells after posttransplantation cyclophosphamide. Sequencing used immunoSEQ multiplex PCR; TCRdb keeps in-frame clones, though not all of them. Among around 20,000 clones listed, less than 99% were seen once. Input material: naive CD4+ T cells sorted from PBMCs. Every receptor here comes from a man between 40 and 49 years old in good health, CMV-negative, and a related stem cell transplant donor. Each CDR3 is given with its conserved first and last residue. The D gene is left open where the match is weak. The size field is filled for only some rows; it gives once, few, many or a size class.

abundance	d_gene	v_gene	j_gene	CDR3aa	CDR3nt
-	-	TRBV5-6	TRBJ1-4	CASSSDTTIPFF	TGTGCCAGCAGTTCTGACACGACTATCCCATTTTTT
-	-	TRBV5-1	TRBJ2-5	CASSLGTGYTETQYF	TGCGCCAGCAGCTTGGGCACGGGGTACACGGAGACCCAGTACTTC
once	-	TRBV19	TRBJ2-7	CASSAWGRGDSYEQYF	TGTGCCAGTAGTGCCTGGGGCAGGGGGGACTCCTACGAGCAGTACTTC
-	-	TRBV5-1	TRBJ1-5	CASSLAGTAGNQPQHF	TGCGCCAGCAGCTTGGCCGGTACAGCGGGAAATCAGCCCCAGCATTTT
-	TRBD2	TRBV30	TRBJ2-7	CAWSAGGSYEQYF	TGTGCCTGGAGTGCCGGGGGGTCCTACGAGCAGTACTTC
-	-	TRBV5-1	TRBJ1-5	CASSLEQGQPQHF	TGCGCCAGCAGCTTGGAACAGGGACAGCCCCAGCATTTT
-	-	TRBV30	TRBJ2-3	CAWSVLSSTDTQYF	TGTGCCTGGAGTGTCCTCTCTAGCACAGATACGCAGTATTTT
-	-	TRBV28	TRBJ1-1	CASSWRVGEAFF	TGTGCCAGCAGTTGGAGGGTTGGTGAAGCTTTCTTT
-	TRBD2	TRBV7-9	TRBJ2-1	CASSFTAGGYNEQFF	TGTGCCAGCAGCTTTACAGCGGGGGGCTACAATGAGCAGTTCTTC
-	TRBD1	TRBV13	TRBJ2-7	CASSQMFSSTGDHYEQYF	TGTGCCAGCAGCCAAATGTTTTCAAGCACAGGGGACCACTACGAGCAGTACTTC
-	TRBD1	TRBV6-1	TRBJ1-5	CASSEGTGIRSQPQHF	TGTGCCAGCAGTGAAGGGACAGGAATTCGTAGTCAGCCCCAGCATTTT
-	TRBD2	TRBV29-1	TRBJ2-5	CSVASGETQYF	TGCAGCGTTGCTAGCGGAGAGACCCAGTACTTC
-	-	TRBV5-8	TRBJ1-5	CASSSWTGNQPQHF	TGTGCCAGCAGCTCCTGGACGGGGAATCAGCCCCAGCATTTT
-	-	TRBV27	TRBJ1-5	CASSSLSGYNQPQHF	TGTGCCAGCAGTTCCCTAAGCGGGTACAATCAGCCCCAGCATTTT
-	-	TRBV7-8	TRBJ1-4	CAGRSAEKLFF	TGTGCCGGCCGGAGTGCAGAAAAACTGTTTTTT
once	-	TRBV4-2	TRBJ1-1	CASSQDQRGNTEAFF	TGTGCCAGCAGCCAAGATCAGCGAGGGAACACTGAAGCTTTCTTT
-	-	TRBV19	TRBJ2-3	CASSVSRGQDTQYF	TGTGCCAGTAGTGTTTCCAGGGGACAAGATACGCAGTATTTT
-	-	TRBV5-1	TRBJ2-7	CASSLEEGYEQYF	TGCGCCAGCAGCTTGGAAGAGGGCTACGAGCAGTACTTC
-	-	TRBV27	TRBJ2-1	CASSSWGSGGVEQFF	TGTGCCAGCAGTTCGTGGGGGTCCGGAGGGGTTGAGCAGTTCTTC
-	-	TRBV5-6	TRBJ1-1	CASSWGVRGTEAFF	TGTGCCAGCAGCTGGGGGGTTCGGGGTACCGAAGCTTTCTTT